This T cell receptor (beta chain) was identified in a study of T-cell memory formation after mild COVID-19. Of note for this clonotype: Antigen specificity is unknown.

Findings of the study overall: Contracting CD4+ clones sat mainly in CM and EM; CD8+ in EMRA. The appearance of some responding clones in pre-infection memory suggested that cross-reactive memory joined.

One entry per CDR3 protein results from TCRdb running MiXCR on the 5' RACE reads. This sample has some 190,000 distinct CDR3 sequences, with about a sixth found just once. The germline V and J ends were trimmed by 5 bases and 2 bases, with 13 bases remaining between them. The length of the CDR3 is 15 residues. CDR1 and CDR2 from the germline V gene are LGHDT and YNNKEL (reference sequence). The chain links TRBV3-1 to TRBJ1-3, with TRBD1 as a possible D gene (6 bases). Sequenced sample: PBMCs or a T cell subset sorted from them (not recorded which). This TCR derives from an adult woman who had mild COVID-19 (a few samples of this study predate the infection). Cell type and time point are not known. Here the CDR3 reads CASSAAGATGNTIYF. The CDR3 bases are TGTGCCAGCAGCGCGGCGGGGGCTACTGGAAACACCATATATTTT.